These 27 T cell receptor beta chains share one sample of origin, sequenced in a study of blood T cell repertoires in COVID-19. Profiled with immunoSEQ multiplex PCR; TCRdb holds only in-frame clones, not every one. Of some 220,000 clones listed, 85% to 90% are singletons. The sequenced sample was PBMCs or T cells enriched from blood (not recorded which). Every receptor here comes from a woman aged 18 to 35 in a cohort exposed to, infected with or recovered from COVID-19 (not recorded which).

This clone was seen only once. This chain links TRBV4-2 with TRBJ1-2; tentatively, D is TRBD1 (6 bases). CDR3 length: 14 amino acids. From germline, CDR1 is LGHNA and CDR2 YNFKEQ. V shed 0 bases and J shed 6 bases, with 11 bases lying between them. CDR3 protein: CASSQDHRDNGYTF. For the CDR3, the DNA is TGTGCCAGCAGCCAAGATCACAGGGACAATGGCTACACCTTC.

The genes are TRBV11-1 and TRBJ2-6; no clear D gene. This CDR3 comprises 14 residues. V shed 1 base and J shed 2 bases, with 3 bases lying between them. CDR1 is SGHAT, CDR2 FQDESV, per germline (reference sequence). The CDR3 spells CASSLGAGANVLTF. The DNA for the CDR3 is TGTGCCAGCAGCTTAGGAGCTGGGGCCAACGTCCTGACTTTC.

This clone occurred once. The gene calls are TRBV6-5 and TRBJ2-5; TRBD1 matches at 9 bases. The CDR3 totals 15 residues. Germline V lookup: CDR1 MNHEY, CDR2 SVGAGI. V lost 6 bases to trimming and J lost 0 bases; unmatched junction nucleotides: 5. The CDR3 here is CASRPRDRDQETQYF. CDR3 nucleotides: TGTGCCAGCAGACCCCGGGACAGGGACCAAGAGACCCAGTACTTC.

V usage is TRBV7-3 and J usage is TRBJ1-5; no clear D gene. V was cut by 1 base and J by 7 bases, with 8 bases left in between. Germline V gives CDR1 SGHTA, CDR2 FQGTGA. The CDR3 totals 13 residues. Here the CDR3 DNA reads TGTGCCAGCAGCTTAAGCCCCGGGCAGCCCCAGCATTTT. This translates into CASSLSPGQPQHF.

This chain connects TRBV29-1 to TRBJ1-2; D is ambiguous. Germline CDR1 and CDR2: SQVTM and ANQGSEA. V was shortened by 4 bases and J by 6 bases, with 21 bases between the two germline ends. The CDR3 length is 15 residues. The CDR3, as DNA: TGCAGCGTTGTCATCTTGGCCCCCATTAAGAATGGCTACACCTTC. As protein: CSVVILAPIKNGYTF.

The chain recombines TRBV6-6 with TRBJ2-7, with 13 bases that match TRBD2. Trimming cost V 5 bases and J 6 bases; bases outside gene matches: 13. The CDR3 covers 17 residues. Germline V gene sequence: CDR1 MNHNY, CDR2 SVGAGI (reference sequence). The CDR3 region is CASSPPGLAGDRGEQYF. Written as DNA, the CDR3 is TGTGCCAGCAGTCCTCCCGGACTAGCGGGAGATCGAGGCGAGCAGTACTTC.

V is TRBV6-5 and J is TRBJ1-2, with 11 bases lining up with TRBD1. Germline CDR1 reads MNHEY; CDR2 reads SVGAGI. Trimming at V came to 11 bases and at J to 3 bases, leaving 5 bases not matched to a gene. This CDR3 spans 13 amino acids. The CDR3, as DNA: TGTGCCGTTGGACAGGGGGCAGACTATGGCTACACCTTC. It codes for CAVGQGADYGYTF.

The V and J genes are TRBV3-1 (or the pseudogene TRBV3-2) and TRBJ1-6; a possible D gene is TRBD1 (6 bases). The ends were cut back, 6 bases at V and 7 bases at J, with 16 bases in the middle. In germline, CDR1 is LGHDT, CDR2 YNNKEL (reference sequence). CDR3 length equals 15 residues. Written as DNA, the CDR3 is TGTGCCAGCAGGAAGAGCGACCAGGGGAATTCACCCCTCCACTTT. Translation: CASRKSDQGNSPLHF.

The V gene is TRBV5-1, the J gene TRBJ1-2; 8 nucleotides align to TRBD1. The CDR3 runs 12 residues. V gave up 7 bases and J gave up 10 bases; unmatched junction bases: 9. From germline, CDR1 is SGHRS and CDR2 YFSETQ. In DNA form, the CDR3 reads TGCGCCAGCTCGGGACAGGAGGTCGACTACACCTTC. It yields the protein CASSGQEVDYTF.

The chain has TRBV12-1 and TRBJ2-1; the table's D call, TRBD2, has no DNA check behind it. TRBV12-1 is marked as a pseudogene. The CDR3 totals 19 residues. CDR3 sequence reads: CASSSQGLAGKRRDGEQFF. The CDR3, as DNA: TGTGCCAGCAGCTCCCAGGGACTAGCGGGAAAGAGGCGGGATGGTGAGCAGTTCTTC.

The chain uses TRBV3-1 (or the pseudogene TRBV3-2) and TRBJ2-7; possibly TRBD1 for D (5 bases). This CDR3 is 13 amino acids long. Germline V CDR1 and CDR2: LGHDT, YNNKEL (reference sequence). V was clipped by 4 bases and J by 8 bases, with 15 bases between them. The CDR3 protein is CASSPSQGNQQYF. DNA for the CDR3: TGTGCCAGCAGCCCCTCCCAGGGAAACCAGCAGTACTTC.

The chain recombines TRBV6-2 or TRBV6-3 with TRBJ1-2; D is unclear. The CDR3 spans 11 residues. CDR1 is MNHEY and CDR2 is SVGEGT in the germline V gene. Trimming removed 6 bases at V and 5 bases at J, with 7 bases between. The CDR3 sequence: CASSWTYGYTF. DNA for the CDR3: TGTGCCAGCAGCTGGACTTATGGCTACACCTTC.

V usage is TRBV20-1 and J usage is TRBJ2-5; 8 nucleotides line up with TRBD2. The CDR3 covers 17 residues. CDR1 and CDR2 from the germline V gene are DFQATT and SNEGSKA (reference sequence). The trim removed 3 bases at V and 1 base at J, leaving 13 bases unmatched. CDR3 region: CSASRLAGRRAQETQYF. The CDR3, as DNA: TGCAGTGCTAGTCGGTTAGCGGGAAGGAGGGCCCAAGAGACCCAGTACTTC.

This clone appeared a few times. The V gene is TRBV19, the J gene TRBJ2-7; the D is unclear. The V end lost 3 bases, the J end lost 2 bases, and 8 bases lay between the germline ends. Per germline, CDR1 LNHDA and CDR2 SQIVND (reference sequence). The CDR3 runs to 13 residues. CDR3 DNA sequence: TGTGCCAGTAGTATCACACAAACCTACGAGCAGTACTTC. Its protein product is CASSITQTYEQYF. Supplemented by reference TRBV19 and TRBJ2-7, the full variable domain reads DGGITQSPKYLFRKEGQNVTLSCEQNLNHDAMYWYRQDPGQGLRLIYYSQIVNDFQKGDIAEGYSVSREKKESFPLTVTSAQKNPTAFYLCASSITQTYEQYFGPGTRLTVT.

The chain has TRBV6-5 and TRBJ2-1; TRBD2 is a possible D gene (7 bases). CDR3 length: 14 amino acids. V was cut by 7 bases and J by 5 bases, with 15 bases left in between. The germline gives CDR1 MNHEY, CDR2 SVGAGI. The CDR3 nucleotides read TGTGCCAGCATCCCCCGGGGGGCGGACAATGAGCAGTTCTTC. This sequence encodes CASIPRGADNEQFF.

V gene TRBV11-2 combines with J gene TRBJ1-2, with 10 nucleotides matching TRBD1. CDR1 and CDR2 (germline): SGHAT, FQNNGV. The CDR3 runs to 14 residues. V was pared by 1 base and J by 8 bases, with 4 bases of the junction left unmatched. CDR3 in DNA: TGTGCCAGCAGCTTAGGACAGGGGGCGCGAGGCTACACCTTC. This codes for CASSLGQGARGYTF.

The CDR3 DNA reads TGTGCCAGCAGCTCCCGCGGGTTGGCAAATGGCTACACCTTC. This codes for CASSSRGLANGYTF. The chain is built from TRBV11-1 and TRBJ1-2; no firm D call. This CDR3 has 14 residues. Germline lookup yields CDR1 SGHAT and CDR2 FQDESV (reference sequence). V was clipped by 4 bases and J by 6 bases, with 15 bases between them.

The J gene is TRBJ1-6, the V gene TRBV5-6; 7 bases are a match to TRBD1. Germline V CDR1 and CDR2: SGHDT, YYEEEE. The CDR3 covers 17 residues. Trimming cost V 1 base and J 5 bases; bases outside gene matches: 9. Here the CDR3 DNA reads TGTGCCAGCAGCTTGATGGCCGACAGGGATAATAATTCACCCCTCCACTTT. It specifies CASSLMADRDNNSPLHF.

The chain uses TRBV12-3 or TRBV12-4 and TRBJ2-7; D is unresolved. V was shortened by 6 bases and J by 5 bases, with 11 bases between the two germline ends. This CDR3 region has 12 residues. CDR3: CASSPTANEQYF. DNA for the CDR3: TGTGCCAGCAGCCCGACTGCAAACGAGCAGTACTTC.

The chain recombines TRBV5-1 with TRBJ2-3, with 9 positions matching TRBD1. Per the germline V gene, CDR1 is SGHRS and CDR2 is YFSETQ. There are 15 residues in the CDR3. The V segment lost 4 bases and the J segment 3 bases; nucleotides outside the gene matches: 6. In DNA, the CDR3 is TGCGCCAGCAGCCCGCAGGGACAGGGAACAGATACGCAGTATTTT. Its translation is CASSPQGQGTDTQYF. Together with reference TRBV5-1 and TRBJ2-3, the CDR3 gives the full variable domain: KAGVTQTPRYLIKTRGQQVTLSCSPISGHRSVSWYQQTPGQGLQFLFEYFSETQRNKGNFPGRFSGRQFSNSRSEMNVSTLELGDSALYLCASSPQGQGTDTQYFGPGTRLTVL.

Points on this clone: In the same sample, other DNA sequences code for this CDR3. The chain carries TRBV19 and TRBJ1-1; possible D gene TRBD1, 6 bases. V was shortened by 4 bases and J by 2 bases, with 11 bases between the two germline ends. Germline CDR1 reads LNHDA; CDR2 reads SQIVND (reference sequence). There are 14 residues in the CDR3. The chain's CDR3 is CASSTTGGNTEAFF. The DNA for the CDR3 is TGTGCCAGTAGTACGACAGGTGGAAACACTGAAGCTTTCTTT.

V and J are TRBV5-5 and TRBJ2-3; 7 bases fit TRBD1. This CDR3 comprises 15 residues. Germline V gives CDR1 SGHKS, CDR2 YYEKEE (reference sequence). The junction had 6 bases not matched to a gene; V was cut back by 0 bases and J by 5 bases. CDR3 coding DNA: TGTGCCAGCAGCTTGGGCTACAGGGGCTTAGATACGCAGTATTTT. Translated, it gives CASSLGYRGLDTQYF.

CDR3 region: CASSLIGEATGELFF. For the CDR3, the DNA is TGTGCCAGCAGCTTAATTGGAGAGGCGACCGGGGAGCTGTTTTTT. The chain links TRBV7-3 to TRBJ2-2; D unresolved. Trimming removed 1 base at V and 5 bases at J, with 11 bases between. Germline values: CDR1 SGHTA, CDR2 FQGTGA. The CDR3 length is 15 residues.

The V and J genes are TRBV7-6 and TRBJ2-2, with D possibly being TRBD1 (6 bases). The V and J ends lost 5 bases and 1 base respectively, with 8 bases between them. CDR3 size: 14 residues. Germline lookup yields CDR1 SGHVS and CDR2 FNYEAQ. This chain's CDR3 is CASSQGLNTGELFF. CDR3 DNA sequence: TGTGCCAGCAGCCAGGGGCTGAACACCGGGGAGCTGTTTTTT.

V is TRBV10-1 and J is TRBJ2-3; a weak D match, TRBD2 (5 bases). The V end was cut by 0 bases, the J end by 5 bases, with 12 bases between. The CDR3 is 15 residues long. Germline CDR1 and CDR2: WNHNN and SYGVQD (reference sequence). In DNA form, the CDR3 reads TGCGCCAGCAGTGAGTCGGACGGGGTGAGAGATACGCAGTATTTT. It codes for CASSESDGVRDTQYF.

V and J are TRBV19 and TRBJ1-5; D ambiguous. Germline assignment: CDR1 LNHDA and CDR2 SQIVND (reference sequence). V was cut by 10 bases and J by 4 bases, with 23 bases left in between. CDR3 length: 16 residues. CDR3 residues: CATTTGEGIGNQPQHF. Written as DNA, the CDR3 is TGTGCCACCACGACCGGAGAGGGCATAGGGAATCAGCCCCAGCATTTT. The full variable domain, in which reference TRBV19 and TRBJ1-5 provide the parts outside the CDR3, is DGGITQSPKYLFRKEGQNVTLSCEQNLNHDAMYWYRQDPGQGLRLIYYSQIVNDFQKGDIAEGYSVSREKKESFPLTVTSAQKNPTAFYLCATTTGEGIGNQPQHFGDGTRLSIL.

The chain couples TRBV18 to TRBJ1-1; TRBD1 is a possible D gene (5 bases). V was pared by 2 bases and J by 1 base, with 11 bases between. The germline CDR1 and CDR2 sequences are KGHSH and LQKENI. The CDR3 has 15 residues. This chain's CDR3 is CASSPIQGGNTEAFF. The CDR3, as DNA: TGTGCCAGCTCACCAATTCAGGGCGGGAACACTGAAGCTTTCTTT.